One sample yielded the 27 T cell receptor beta chains listed below, sequenced in a study of CD8+CD57+ T cells in acquired aplastic anemia. By flow cytometry, patients selected for sequencing had shown an expansion of CD8+CD57+ cells. Genomic DNA constituted the template upon which TCR beta VDJ and CDR3 profiling was performed. TCRdb redid the calling of the reads with MiXCR, one entry per CDR3 protein. The sample has 150,000 to 200,000 distinct CDR3 sequences, roughly 48% seen once. Sequenced material: sorted CD4+, CD8+, or CD8+CD57+ T cells (not recorded which) from PBMCs. The receptor source for this set is a human donor with aplastic anemia.

The chain is built from TRBV19 and TRBJ1-5, with 11 nucleotides matching TRBD1. V shed 3 bases, J shed 2 bases, and the junction held 6 bases outside the gene matches. The CDR3 has 17 residues. Per the germline V gene, CDR1 is LNHDA and CDR2 is SQIVND (reference sequence). The CDR3 region has the DNA TGTGCCAGTAGTATTGGACAGGGGGCTGTAGGCAATCAGCCCCAGCATTTT. This codes for CASSIGQGAVGNQPQHF.

This clonotype has more than one count but fewer than ten. The V and J genes are TRBV7-2 and TRBJ2-7; a weak D match, TRBD2 (6 bases). The CDR3 has 15 residues. Germline-derived CDR1 and CDR2 are SGHTA and FQGNSA. V lost 0 bases and J 4 bases, leaving 13 bases between the germline ends. Here the CDR3 DNA reads TGTGCCAGCAGCTTAGCGCAGGGAGGACGATACGAGCAGTACTTC. It encodes CASSLAQGGRYEQYF.

The chain uses TRBV12-3 or TRBV12-4 and TRBJ2-7; D gene uncertain. The CDR3 runs 12 residues. V was trimmed by 6 bases and J by 5 bases, leaving 11 bases between them. This CDR3 is CASRKEGDEQYF. DNA for the CDR3: TGTGCCAGCAGGAAAGAAGGCGACGAGCAGTACTTC.

The chain has TRBV10-3 and TRBJ1-1; TRBD1 might be the D (5 bases). CDR1 ENHRY and CDR2 SYGVKD come from the germline V gene. The CDR3 runs 13 residues. Trimming shortened V by 3 bases and J by 1 base, and 6 bases separated the two germline ends. CDR3: CAISDRANTEAFF. The CDR3 DNA follows: TGTGCCATCAGTGACAGGGCGAACACTGAAGCTTTCTTT.

In its sample, this clonotype was seen many times. The chain carries TRBV2 and TRBJ1-1; unclear D gene. There are 14 residues in the CDR3. Germline values: CDR1 SNHLY, CDR2 FYNNEI. With 6 bases removed from V and 4 bases from J, the gap between germline ends came to 15 bases. CDR3 in DNA: TGTGCCAGCAGAACGCGGATCGTGAGCACTGAAGCTTTCTTT. This codes for CASRTRIVSTEAFF.

The sample holds many counts of this clonotype. The chain joins TRBV9 to TRBJ2-7; 7 bases agree with TRBD2. CDR3 length: 17 residues. Germline lookup yields CDR1 SGDLS and CDR2 YYNGEE. The V segment lost 0 bases and the J segment 3 bases; nucleotides outside the gene matches: 12. This CDR3 is CASSVAGGPSSGYEQYF. CDR3 in DNA: TGTGCCAGCAGCGTAGCGGGGGGTCCATCTTCGGGCTACGAGCAGTACTTC.

This clonotype was picked up many times. V is TRBV4-2 and J is TRBJ1-1; tentatively, D is TRBD1 (5 bases). Trimming removed 1 base from V and 11 bases from J, with 20 bases in between. The germline gives CDR1 LGHNA, CDR2 YNFKEQ. CDR3 size: 15 residues. The CDR3 protein is CASSQADDSLIGAFF. Here the CDR3 DNA reads TGTGCCAGCAGCCAAGCGGACGACAGTCTAATTGGGGCTTTCTTT.

This clonotype occurred a few times. The chain carries TRBV24-1 and TRBJ2-3; the match to TRBD2 covers 8 bases. The ends lost 4 bases at V and 3 bases at J; junction bases unmatched: 5. The CDR3 extends over 15 amino acids. CDR1 and CDR2 (germline): KGHDR, SFDVKD. CDR3 coding DNA: TGTGCCACCAGTGAGGCGGGAGGAGGGACAGATACGCAGTATTTT. It codes for CATSEAGGGTDTQYF.

This chain links TRBV12-3 or TRBV12-4 with TRBJ2-7; D possibly corresponds to TRBD1 (5 bases). Trimming took 2 bases from V and 0 from J, leaving 8 bases between them. The CDR3 is 14 residues long. In DNA form, the CDR3 reads TGTGCCAGCAGTTTATGGGGCAGCTCCTACGAGCAGTACTTC. Its translation: CASSLWGSSYEQYF.

This clonotype has only one observation. This chain connects TRBV2 to TRBJ1-2; 9 positions agree with TRBD1. V dropped 8 bases and J dropped 5; count of bases not matched to a gene: 18. Germline V gene sequence: CDR1 SNHLY, CDR2 FYNNEI. This CDR3 is 17 amino acids long. The CDR3 DNA reads as TGTGCCAGCTCCATGACTAGACAGGGGGGTCGGACGTATGGCTACACCTTC. It specifies CASSMTRQGGRTYGYTF.

This clonotype showed up many times. The gene calls are TRBV20-1 and TRBJ2-2, with TRBD2 matching over 8 bases. CDR1 is DFQATT and CDR2 is SNEGSKA in the germline V gene (reference sequence). This CDR3 has 14 residues. Trimming at V came to 4 bases and at J to 1 base, leaving 2 bases not matched to a gene. In DNA form, the CDR3 reads TGCAGTGCTAACCTAGCGGGGAACACCGGGGAGCTGTTTTTT. Translation: CSANLAGNTGELFF.

This clonotype appeared a few times. The CDR3 spells CASSGNGLNTEAFF. In DNA, the CDR3 is TGTGCCAGCAGTGGAAACGGGCTGAACACTGAAGCTTTCTTT. The rearrangement joins TRBV2 to TRBJ1-1; D ambiguous. CDR3 length equals 14 residues. The ends were cut back, 4 bases at V and 0 bases at J, with 9 bases in the middle. Germline CDR1 SNHLY, CDR2 FYNNEI.

V usage is TRBV20-1 and J usage is TRBJ1-1, with 9 bases aligning to TRBD1. Germline V lookup: CDR1 DFQATT, CDR2 SNEGSKA (reference sequence). V lost 3 bases, J lost 4 bases, and 3 bases stayed unmatched. CDR3 length: 13 amino acids. CDR3 DNA: TGCAGTGCTAGGGGGGACAGGGCCACTGAAGCTTTCTTT. It encodes CSARGDRATEAFF.

This clonotype occurred a few times. The rearrangement links TRBV5-4 to TRBJ2-6; the D is unclear. This CDR3 has 18 residues. Trimming removed 2 bases at V and 2 bases at J, with 17 bases between. The germline gives CDR1 SGHNT, CDR2 YYREEE (reference sequence). The DNA of the CDR3 is TGTGCCAGCAGCTTCATAATAGGGAACCCTACTGGGGCCAACGTCCTGACTTTC. Its protein is CASSFIIGNPTGANVLTF.

V and J are TRBV15 and TRBJ1-3; D unclear. The CDR3 is 14 amino acids. Trimming took off 1 base at V and 6 bases at J, with 10 bases between the two ends. Germline loops: CDR1 LNHNV, CDR2 YYDKDF (reference sequence). The CDR3 protein is CATSRGKGVNTIYF. The CDR3 DNA is TGTGCCACCAGCAGAGGGAAGGGAGTAAACACCATATATTTT.

The chain links TRBV20-1 to TRBJ2-7; 10 nucleotides match TRBD2. J was trimmed by 2 bases and V by 0 bases; bases with no gene match: 4. This CDR3 is 15 amino acids long. The germline V gene has CDR1 DFQATT and CDR2 SNEGSKA (reference sequence). The CDR3 sequence: CSARDPLAGTYEQYF. CDR3 DNA: TGCAGTGCTAGAGATCCACTAGCGGGGACCTACGAGCAGTACTTC.

Ten or more counts support this clonotype. The chain combines TRBV7-3 with TRBJ2-1; D remains unclear. Germline V gene sequence: CDR1 SGHTA, CDR2 FQGTGA. This CDR3 region has 13 residues. Between the trimmed V and J ends, which lost 5 bases and 9 bases, there was a span of 14 bases. Written as DNA, the CDR3 is TGTGCCAGCAGCCTAATACCCGGCGGTGAGCAGTTCTTC. It codes for CASSLIPGGEQFF. The variable domain in full, with the rest retrieved from reference TRBV7-3 and TRBJ2-1, is GAGVSQTPSNKVTEKGKYVELRCDPISGHTALYWYRQSLGQGPEFLIYFQGTGAADDSGLPNDRFFAVRPEGSVSTLKIQRTERGDSAVYLCASSLIPGGEQFFGPGTRLTVL.

The gene calls are TRBV7-2 and TRBJ2-7; tentative D call: TRBD1 (6 bases). The CDR3 has 14 residues. The V end was cut by 5 bases, the J end by 0 bases, with 11 bases between. Germline CDR1 is SGHTA and CDR2 is FQGNSA. The DNA of the CDR3 is TGTGCCAGCAGCACGGGACAACTCTCCTACGAGCAGTACTTC. This encodes CASSTGQLSYEQYF.

This clonotype was counted ten times or more. This sequence joins TRBV6-1 and TRBJ2-7; 9 bases match TRBD2. V trimming: 2 bases; J trimming: 1 base; junction bases outside the gene matches: 3. Germline-derived CDR1 and CDR2 are MNHNS and SASEGT. The CDR3 runs 15 residues. The DNA for the CDR3 is TGTGCCAGCAGTGAAAGGCTAGCGGGGTCCTACGAGCAGTACTTC. Its protein is CASSERLAGSYEQYF.

This clonotype was recorded many times. The chain employs TRBV12-3 or TRBV12-4 and TRBJ1-2; a weak D match, TRBD1 (5 bases). This CDR3 spans 13 amino acids. The V end was cut by 5 bases, the J end by 4 bases, with 11 bases between. In DNA form, the CDR3 reads TGTGCCAGCAGTGCCGGGACGGCCTATGGCTACACCTTC. This codes for CASSAGTAYGYTF.

Details on this clonotype: A much bigger clone sits one base away, suggesting this may be a read error. This sequence joins TRBV9 and TRBJ2-3; D could derive from TRBD1 or TRBD2 (5 bases each). Per the germline V gene, CDR1 is SGDLS and CDR2 is YYNGEE. The CDR3 extends over 17 amino acids. Trimming shortened V by 3 bases and J by 2 bases, and 19 bases separated the two germline ends. The CDR3 nucleotides are TGTGCCAGCAGCGACCACCCCGGGGCAGGGAACACAGATACGCAGTATTTT. Translation gives CASSDHPGAGNTDTQYF.

V gene TRBV20-1 combines with J gene TRBJ2-7; D is unclear. The CDR3 loop spans 14 amino acids. Germline V gives CDR1 DFQATT, CDR2 SNEGSKA (reference sequence). V gave up 6 bases and J gave up 2 bases, with 17 bases separating them. Here the CDR3 reads CSASSLDGTYEQYF. The CDR3 bases are TGCAGTGCCAGCAGCTTGGACGGAACCTACGAGCAGTACTTC.

This clonotype is medium-sized. The chain employs TRBV19 and TRBJ1-2, with a possible D match to TRBD1 (6 bases). From germline, CDR1 is LNHDA and CDR2 SQIVND (reference sequence). V was shortened by 1 base and J by 4 bases, with 7 bases between the two germline ends. CDR3 length: 13 amino acids. This chain's CDR3 is CASSIGTAYGYTF. As DNA, the CDR3 is TGTGCCAGTAGTATAGGGACAGCCTATGGCTACACCTTC.

Points on this clonotype: Likely a read error: the CDR3 ends without its conserved phenylalanine or tryptophan. The chain links TRBV4-2 to TRBJ1-3; 7 bases match TRBD1. In germline, CDR1 is LGHNA, CDR2 YNFKEQ. The ends lost 4 bases at V and 0 bases at J; junction bases unmatched: 6. The CDR3 runs to 16 residues. CDR3 sequence: CASSPDSGGSGNTIYS. CDR3 in DNA: TGTGCCAGCAGCCCGGACTCAGGGGGCTCTGGAAACACCATATATTCT.

This chain uses TRBV2 with TRBJ2-7, with a weak D call TRBD1 (5 bases). V shed 8 bases and J shed 3 bases, with 17 bases lying between them. The CDR3 runs to 14 residues. Germline V gene lookup returns CDR1 SNHLY and CDR2 FYNNEI. CDR3 sequence (DNA): TGTGCCAGCGGCCAGGGCCCGTGGAGCTACGAGCAGTACTTC. Amino acid sequence: CASGQGPWSYEQYF.

The chain uses TRBV2 and TRBJ2-7; possibly TRBD1 or TRBD2 for D (6 bases each). Germline V CDR1 and CDR2: SNHLY, FYNNEI. This CDR3 is built from 12 residues. Trimming removed 6 bases from V and 6 bases from J, with 12 bases in between. The CDR3 region is CASSFRGGEQYF. CDR3 nucleotide sequence: TGTGCCAGCAGCTTCAGGGGAGGCGAGCAGTACTTC.

This clonotype was detected many times. The chain links TRBV7-9 to TRBJ1-1; no firm D call. V dropped 1 base and J dropped 6 bases, with 6 bases sitting between them. The CDR3 totals 12 residues. Looked up from germline, CDR1 is SEHNR and CDR2 is FQNEAQ (reference sequence). The CDR3 spells CASSLGAPEAFF. The CDR3 bases are TGTGCCAGCAGCTTAGGGGCTCCTGAAGCTTTCTTT.